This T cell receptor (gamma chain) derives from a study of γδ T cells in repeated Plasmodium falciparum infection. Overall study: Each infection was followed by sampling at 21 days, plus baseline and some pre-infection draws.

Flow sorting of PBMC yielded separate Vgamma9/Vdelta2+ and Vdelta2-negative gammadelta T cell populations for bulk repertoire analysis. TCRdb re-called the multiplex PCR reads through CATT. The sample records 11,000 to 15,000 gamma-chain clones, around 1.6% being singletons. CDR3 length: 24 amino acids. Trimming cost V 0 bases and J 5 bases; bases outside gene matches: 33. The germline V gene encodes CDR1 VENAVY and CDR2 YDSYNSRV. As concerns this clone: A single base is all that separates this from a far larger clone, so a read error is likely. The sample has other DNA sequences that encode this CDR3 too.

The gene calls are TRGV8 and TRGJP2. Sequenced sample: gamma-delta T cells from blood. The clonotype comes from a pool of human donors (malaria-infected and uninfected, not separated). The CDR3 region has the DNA TGTGCCACCTGGGATAGGAGGATTATTAAGAATCGGCTAGACTCCCTTTGGAGTGATTGGATCAAGACGTTT. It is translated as CATWDRRIIKNRLDSLWSDWIKTF.